This is a list of T cell receptor beta chains from one sample in a study of blood T cells in healthy people across ages. TCRdb analysed the 5' RACE reads with MiXCR anew, one entry per CDR3 protein. The table includes about 2 million distinct CDR3 sequences, just under 50% detected once. The material sequenced was blood. These TCRs come from a woman aged 35 to 49 in good health. Both conserved end residues are trimmed from each CDR3. D genes are given only for firm matches.

V,D,CDR3
TRBV7-2,TRBD1,ASRQGGAFSPLH
TRBV7-2,TRBD2,ASSLVGLGTDTQY
TRBV28,.,ASSQQRYGANVLT
TRBV7-2,TRBD1,ASSLAGDRQETQY
TRBV29-1,.,SVADPQGAETQY
TRBV9,.,ASSAGDGKQPQH
TRBV29-1,.,SAEGGARNIQY
TRBV6-5,.,ASREAGASYGYT
TRBV11-2,.,ASSSKRLVPTDTQY
TRBV4-3,.,ASSQESPGARIYGYT
TRBV7-9,.,ASRDTTSGAHVLT
TRBV20-1,.,SARNQKETPTNEKLF
TRBV5-1,.,ASSLAAGEYYEQY
TRBV11-2,.,ASSLSSAYGYT
TRBV7-6,.,ASREGRGRSYEQY
TRBV7-2,.,ASRIRGAANEQF
TRBV27,TRBD1,ASSLQGDSNQPQH
TRBV6-2/TRBV6-3,TRBD1,ASSSLDRGDSYEQY
TRBV18,TRBD1,ASSPRAPDRGTDTQY
TRBV4-2,.,ASSQVDTLYEQY
TRBV20-1,TRBD1,SAGTGGFYGYT
TRBV4-3,TRBD1,ASSQTTGGDTQY
TRBV7-2,.,ASIYVDGGSRNEQF
TRBV6-1,.,ASSAPIRDSQETQY
TRBV6-2/TRBV6-3,.,ASSYAGAYNEQF
TRBV12-3/TRBV12-4,TRBD2,ANSFGRAGGPRETQY
TRBV6-2/TRBV6-3,.,ASSLSSGNEQY
TRBV29-1,.,SVEQETEKLF
TRBV12-3/TRBV12-4,TRBD1,ASSQSTGGTNEQF
TRBV9,.,ASSPHGPETQY
TRBV7-2,TRBD2,ASSLGTAGGFPYTQY
TRBV18,.,ASSPLLENYGYT
TRBV20-1,.,SAKTGYYEQY
TRBV3-1,.,ASSQGGARANYGYT
TRBV4-3,.,ASSQDSISYEQY
TRBV6-5,.,ASSYAPGQRETQY
TRBV29-1,TRBD1,SVAGLGTGSDNQPQH
TRBV28,TRBD2,ASLSGGATDTQY
TRBV10-3,.,AISESSLEGGNEQF
TRBV28,TRBD1,ASSHRGTSYGYT
TRBV6-1,TRBD1,ASTIDRDTEQF
TRBV20-1,TRBD2,SAVSSGGYYNEQF
TRBV6-6,.,ASSYWGPGMSTDTQY
TRBV27,.,ASRKGTYEQY
TRBV7-3,TRBD1,ASSPGTAGGVSGYT
TRBV6-5,TRBD2,ASSSRLAQTYEQY
TRBV20-1,TRBD2,SASPASGGTGTQY
TRBV4-2,TRBD2,ASSQGLAGDSGANVLT
TRBV20-1,TRBD2,SARRGASGGDKAQY
TRBV27,.,ASSLMSTDTQY
TRBV28,.,ASSREQDTDTQY
TRBV6-5,.,ASSSTVGGETQY